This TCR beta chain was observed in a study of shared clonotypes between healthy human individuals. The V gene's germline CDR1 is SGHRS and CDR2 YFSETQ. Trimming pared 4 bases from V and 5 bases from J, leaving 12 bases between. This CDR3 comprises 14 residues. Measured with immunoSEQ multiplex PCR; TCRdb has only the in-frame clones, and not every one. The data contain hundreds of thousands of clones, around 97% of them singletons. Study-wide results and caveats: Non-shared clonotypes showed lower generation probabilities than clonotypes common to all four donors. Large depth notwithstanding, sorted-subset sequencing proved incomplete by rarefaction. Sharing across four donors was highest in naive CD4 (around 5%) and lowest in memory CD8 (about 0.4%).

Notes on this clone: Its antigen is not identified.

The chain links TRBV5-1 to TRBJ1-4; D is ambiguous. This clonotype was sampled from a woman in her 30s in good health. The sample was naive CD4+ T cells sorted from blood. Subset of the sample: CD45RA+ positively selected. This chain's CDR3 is CASSQTVGNEKLFF. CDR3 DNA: TGCGCCAGCAGCCAGACGGTGGGCAATGAAAAACTGTTTTTT. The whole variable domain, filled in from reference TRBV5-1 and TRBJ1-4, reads KAGVTQTPRYLIKTRGQQVTLSCSPISGHRSVSWYQQTPGQGLQFLFEYFSETQRNKGNFPGRFSGRQFSNSRSEMNVSTLELGDSALYLCASSQTVGNEKLFFGSGTQLSVL.